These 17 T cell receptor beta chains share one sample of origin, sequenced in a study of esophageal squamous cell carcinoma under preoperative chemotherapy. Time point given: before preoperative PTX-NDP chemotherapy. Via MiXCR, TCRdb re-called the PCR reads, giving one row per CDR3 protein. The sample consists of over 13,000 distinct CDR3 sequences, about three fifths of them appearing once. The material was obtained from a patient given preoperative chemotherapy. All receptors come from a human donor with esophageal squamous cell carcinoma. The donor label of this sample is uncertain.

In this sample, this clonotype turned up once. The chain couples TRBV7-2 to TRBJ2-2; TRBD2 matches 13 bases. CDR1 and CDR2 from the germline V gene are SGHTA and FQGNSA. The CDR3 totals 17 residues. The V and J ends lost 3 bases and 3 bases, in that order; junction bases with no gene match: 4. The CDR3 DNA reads TGTGCCAGCAGCTTGGGTGGACTAGCGGGAGACACCGGGGAGCTGTTTTTT. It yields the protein CASSLGGLAGDTGELFF.

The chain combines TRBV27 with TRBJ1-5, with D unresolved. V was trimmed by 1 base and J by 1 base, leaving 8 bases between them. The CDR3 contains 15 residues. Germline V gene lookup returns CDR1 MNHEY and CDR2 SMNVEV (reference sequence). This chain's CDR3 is CASSLFGYSNQPQHF. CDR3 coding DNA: TGTGCCAGCAGTTTATTCGGTTACAGCAATCAGCCCCAGCATTTT.

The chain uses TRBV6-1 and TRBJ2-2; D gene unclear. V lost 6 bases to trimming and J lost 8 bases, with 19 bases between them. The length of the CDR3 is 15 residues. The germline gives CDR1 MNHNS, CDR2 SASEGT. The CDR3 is CASRSKAVSTGELFF. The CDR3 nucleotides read TGTGCCAGCAGATCTAAGGCTGTGAGCACAGGGGAGCTGTTTTTT.

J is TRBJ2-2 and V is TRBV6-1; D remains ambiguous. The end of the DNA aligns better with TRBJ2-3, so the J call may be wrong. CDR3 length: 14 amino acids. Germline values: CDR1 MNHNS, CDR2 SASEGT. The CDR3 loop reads CASSQGVRTDAQYF. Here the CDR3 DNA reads TGTGCCAGCAGCCAAGGAGTGAGGACCGATGCGCAGTATTTT.

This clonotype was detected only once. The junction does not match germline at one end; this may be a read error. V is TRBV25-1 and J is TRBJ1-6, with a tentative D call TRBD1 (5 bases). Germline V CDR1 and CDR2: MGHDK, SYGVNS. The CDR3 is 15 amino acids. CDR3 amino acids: CASSESMGQGSPLNF. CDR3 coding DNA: TGTGCCAGCAGTGAATCGATGGGGCAAGGTTCACCCCTCAACTTT.

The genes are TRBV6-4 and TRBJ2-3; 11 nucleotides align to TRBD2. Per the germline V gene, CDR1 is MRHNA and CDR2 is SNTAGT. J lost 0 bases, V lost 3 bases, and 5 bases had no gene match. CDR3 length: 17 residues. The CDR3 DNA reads TGTGCCAGCAGTGAAGGTCTAGCGGGAGGTAGCACAGATACGCAGTATTTT. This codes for CASSEGLAGGSTDTQYF.

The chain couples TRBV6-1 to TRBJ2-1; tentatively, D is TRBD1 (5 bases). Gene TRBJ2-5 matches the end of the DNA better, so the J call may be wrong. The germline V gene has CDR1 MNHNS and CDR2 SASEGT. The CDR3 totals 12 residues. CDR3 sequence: CASSQGIETQYF. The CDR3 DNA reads TGTGCCAGCAGCCAGGGTATCGAGACCCAGTACTTC.

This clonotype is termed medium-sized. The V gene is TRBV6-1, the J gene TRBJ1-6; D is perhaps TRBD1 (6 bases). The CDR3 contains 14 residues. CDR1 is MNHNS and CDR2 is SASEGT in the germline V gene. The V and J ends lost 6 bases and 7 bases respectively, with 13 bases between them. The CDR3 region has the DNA TGTGCCAGCAGAGTCTCAGGACAGAATTCACCCCTCCACTTT. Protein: CASRVSGQNSPLHF.

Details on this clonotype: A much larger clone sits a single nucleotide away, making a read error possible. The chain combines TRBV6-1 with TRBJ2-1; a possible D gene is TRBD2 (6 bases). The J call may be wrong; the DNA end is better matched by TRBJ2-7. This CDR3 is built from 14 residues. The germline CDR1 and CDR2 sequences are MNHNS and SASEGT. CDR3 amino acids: CASALGEGGNEQYF. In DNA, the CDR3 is TGTGCCAGCGCCCTAGGTGAGGGAGGCAATGAGCAGTACTTC.

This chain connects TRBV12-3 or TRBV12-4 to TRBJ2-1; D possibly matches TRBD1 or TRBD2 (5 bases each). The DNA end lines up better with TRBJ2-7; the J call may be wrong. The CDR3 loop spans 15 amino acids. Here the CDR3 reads CASRHEGSPPYEQYF. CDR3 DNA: TGTGCCAGCAGGCACGAGGGGTCCCCTCCCTACGAGCAGTACTTC.

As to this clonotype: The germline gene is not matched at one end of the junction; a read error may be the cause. As DNA, the CDR3 is TGTGCCAGCGGGGGATCGGGGGGGTCTGGCACAGAGACGCAGTATTTC. Translation gives CASGGSGGSGTETQYF. The genes are TRBV6-1 and TRBJ2-3, with 8 positions matching TRBD2. The CDR3 is made up of 16 amino acids. Germline loops: CDR1 MNHNS, CDR2 SASEGT.

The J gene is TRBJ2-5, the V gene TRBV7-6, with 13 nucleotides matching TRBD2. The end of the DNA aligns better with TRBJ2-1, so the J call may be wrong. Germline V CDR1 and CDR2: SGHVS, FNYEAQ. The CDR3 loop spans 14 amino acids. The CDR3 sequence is CASSWTSGSNEQFF. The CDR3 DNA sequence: TGTGCCAGCAGCTGGACTAGCGGGAGCAATGAGCAGTTCTTC.

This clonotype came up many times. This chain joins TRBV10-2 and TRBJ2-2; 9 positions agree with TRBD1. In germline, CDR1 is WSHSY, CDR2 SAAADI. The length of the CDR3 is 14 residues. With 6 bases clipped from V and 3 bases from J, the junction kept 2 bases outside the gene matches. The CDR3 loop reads CASRRTGDTGELFF. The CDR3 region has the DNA TGCGCCAGCAGGAGGACAGGGGACACCGGGGAGCTGTTTTTT.

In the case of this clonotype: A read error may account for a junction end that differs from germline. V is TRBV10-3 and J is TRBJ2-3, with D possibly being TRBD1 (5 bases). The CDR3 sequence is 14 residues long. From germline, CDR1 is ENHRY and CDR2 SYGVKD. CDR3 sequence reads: CAGTGAMGTDTQYF. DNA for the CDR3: TGTGCGGGCACTGGGGCTATGGGCACAGATACGCAGTATTTC.

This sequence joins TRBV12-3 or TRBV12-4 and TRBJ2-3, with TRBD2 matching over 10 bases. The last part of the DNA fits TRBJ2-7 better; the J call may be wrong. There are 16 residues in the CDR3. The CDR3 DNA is TGTGCCAGCAGTACTACGAGCGGGGGGGCCAAAGATACGCAGTACTTC. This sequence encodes CASSTTSGGAKDTQYF.

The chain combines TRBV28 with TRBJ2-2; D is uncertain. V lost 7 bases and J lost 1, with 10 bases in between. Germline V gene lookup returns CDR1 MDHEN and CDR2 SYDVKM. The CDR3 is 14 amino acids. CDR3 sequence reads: CASIQDLNTGELFF. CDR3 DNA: TGTGCCAGCATACAAGACCTGAACACCGGGGAGCTGTTTTTT.

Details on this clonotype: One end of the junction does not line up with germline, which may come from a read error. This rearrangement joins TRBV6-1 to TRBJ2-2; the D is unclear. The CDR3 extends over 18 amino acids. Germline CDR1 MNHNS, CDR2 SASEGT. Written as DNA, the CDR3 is TGTGCCAGCAGTGAACATCTCCCACTGGTTCGGCGGACCGATGAGCTGTATTTT. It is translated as CASSEHLPLVRRTDELYF.